This TCR beta chain was sequenced for a study of cytomegalovirus exposure and HLA in healthy donors. Study-wide results and limits: Some V segments, including TRBV6-2 and TRBV6-3, were excluded as indistinguishable.

The germline V gene encodes CDR1 MNHEY and CDR2 SMNVEV (reference sequence). Unmatched junction bases numbered 1, after V lost 3 bases and J lost 0 bases. The CDR3 is 14 residues long. PCR employed 60 Vbeta and 13 Jbeta primers. Generated by immunoSEQ multiplex PCR, the TCRdb table keeps only in-frame clones and is missing some. The data show about 130,000 clones, 80% seen once. There are a few counts of this clone. Its cognate antigen is unknown. The V and J genes are TRBV27 and TRBJ2-7, with 8 bases lining up with TRBD1. Input material: PBMCs. This TCR was recovered from a man in his thirties or forties in good health and CMV-seropositive. The CDR3 here is CASSLGQASYEQYF. CDR3 nucleotides: TGTGCCAGCAGTTTGGGACAGGCCTCCTACGAGCAGTACTTC.